These 27 T cell receptor beta chains were sequenced from one sample in a study of beta chain features in type 1 diabetes (dated by TCRdb to 2016 to 2019). Library generation was performed with the immunoSEQ multiplex PCR assay. The High Capacity cDNA Reverse Transcription Kit was used to reverse transcribe all of the isolated RNA, meaning that expressed TCRB transcripts were what got sequenced. In TCRdb, the immuneACCESS table is reduced to in-frame sequences with V and J assigned. These tables do not hold every clone; where another copy was compared, an unresolved V gene accounts for under half, and the others remain unexplained. Here the sample has 900,000 or so clones; 17% occur a single time. The top ten hold around 0.02% of the sample. Sample: naive CD4+ T cells from blood. The intended sense of this specimen's cell subset or site label: true naive CD4+ T cells. The origin of the receptors is a woman between 18 and 30 years old in good health.

The chain has TRBV28 and TRBJ2-7, with TRBD2 as a possible D gene (6 bases). The CDR3 covers 13 residues. V was shortened by 10 bases and J by 1 base, with 14 bases between the two germline ends. The germline CDR1 and CDR2 sequences are MDHEN and SYDVKM. The CDR3 coding sequence is TGTGCCACCCATAGCGGAACTTCCTACGAGCAGTACTTC. This codes for CATHSGTSYEQYF.

V gene TRBV18 combines with J gene TRBJ2-3, with 7 bases identical to TRBD2. This CDR3 comprises 15 residues. J gave up 5 bases and V 2 bases, and 7 bases lay outside the gene matches. CDR1 is KGHSH and CDR2 is LQKENI in the germline V gene. The CDR3 protein is CASSPYASGGDTQYF. The CDR3 nucleotides read TGTGCCAGCTCACCATATGCCTCGGGGGGAGATACGCAGTATTTT.

This chain joins TRBV10-3 and TRBJ1-2, with 7 nucleotides matching TRBD1. Germline V gene lookup returns CDR1 ENHRY and CDR2 SYGVKD. J was trimmed by 2 bases and V by 0 bases; bases with no gene match: 6. The CDR3 covers 16 residues. The CDR3 DNA follows: TGTGCCATCAGTGAGTCCTTGGGGACAGCCAACTATGGCTACACCTTC. This sequence encodes CAISESLGTANYGYTF.

The gene calls are TRBV4-1 and TRBJ2-2; 7 bases are shared with TRBD1. V lost 0 bases and J lost 7; bases outside the gene matches: 5. The CDR3 covers 15 residues. The germline CDR1 and CDR2 sequences are MGHRA and YSYEKL. The CDR3: CASSQDGQVVGELFF. CDR3 DNA: TGCGCCAGCAGCCAAGACGGACAGGTCGTCGGGGAGCTGTTTTTT.

This clone occurred a few times. CDR3 loop: CASSLGRDVYTDTQYF. In DNA form, the CDR3 reads TGTGCCAGCAGCTTAGGTCGGGACGTATACACAGATACGCAGTATTTT. This chain links TRBV7-9 with TRBJ2-3; possibly TRBD1 or TRBD2 for D (5 bases each). Trimming shortened V by 1 base and J by 2 bases, and 13 bases separated the two germline ends. The germline V gene encodes CDR1 SEHNR and CDR2 FQNEAQ (reference sequence). This CDR3 contains 16 residues.

The genes are TRBV7-9 and TRBJ2-2, with 9 bases aligning to TRBD1. J was trimmed by 5 bases and V by 0 bases; bases with no gene match: 10. CDR1 is SEHNR, CDR2 FQNEAQ, per germline (reference sequence). The CDR3 spans 18 residues. CDR3 sequence reads: CASSLARGQGLRTGELFF. DNA for the CDR3: TGTGCCAGCAGCTTAGCGCGGGGACAGGGTTTGAGGACCGGGGAGCTGTTTTTT.

The chain employs TRBV9 and TRBJ1-2, with D possibly matching TRBD1 (6 bases). The germline V gene encodes CDR1 SGDLS and CDR2 YYNGEE. This CDR3 is built from 15 residues. V was cut by 0 bases and J by 3 bases, with 12 bases left in between. This CDR3 reads CASSVVEDRYYGYTF. The CDR3 DNA is TGTGCCAGCAGCGTAGTTGAGGACAGATACTATGGCTACACCTTC.

Remarks on this clone: Other DNA sequences in this specimen translate into the identical CDR3. The genes are TRBV19 and TRBJ2-3, with 9 positions matching TRBD1. CDR3 length: 13 residues. The trim removed 8 bases at V and 1 base at J, leaving 1 base unmatched. Germline loops: CDR1 LNHDA, CDR2 SQIVND (reference sequence). CDR3 DNA: TGTGCCAGTCGGGACAGGGGCACAGATACGCAGTATTTT. Translated, it gives CASRDRGTDTQYF.

The chain uses TRBV29-1 and TRBJ2-5; a weak D match, TRBD2 (5 bases). This CDR3 contains 13 residues. The V gene's germline CDR1 is SQVTM and CDR2 ANQGSEA. Trimming shortened V by 3 bases and J by 3 bases, and 11 bases separated the two germline ends. The DNA for the CDR3 is TGCAGCGTTGACTCCGGGATTGAAGAGACCCAGTACTTC. Its protein is CSVDSGIEETQYF.

This clone appeared a few times. The J gene is TRBJ2-1, the V gene TRBV7-3, with D possibly being TRBD2 (5 bases). Trimming took 3 bases from V and 0 from J, leaving 9 bases between them. The CDR3 spans 15 residues. Per germline, CDR1 SGHTA and CDR2 FQGTGA. The DNA of the CDR3 is TGTGCCAGCAGCTTGCATGGGAGCTCCTACAATGAGCAGTTCTTC. It encodes CASSLHGSSYNEQFF. Full variable domain (outside the CDR3, taken from reference TRBV7-3 and TRBJ2-1): GAGVSQTPSNKVTEKGKYVELRCDPISGHTALYWYRQSLGQGPEFLIYFQGTGAADDSGLPNDRFFAVRPEGSVSTLKIQRTERGDSAVYLCASSLHGSSYNEQFFGPGTRLTVL.

The CDR3 nucleotides read TGTGCCAGCAGACTGAGGGAAGTTACCTACGAGCAGTACTTC. Amino acid sequence: CASRLREVTYEQYF. The chain has TRBV6-5 and TRBJ2-7, with D possibly TRBD2 on 5 matching bases. The V end lost 6 bases, the J end lost 2 bases, and 14 bases lay between the germline ends. This CDR3 spans 14 amino acids. CDR1 MNHEY and CDR2 SVGAGI come from the germline V gene.

This clone was observed a few times. The J gene is TRBJ2-5, the V gene TRBV15, with D possibly TRBD2 on 5 matching bases. Trimming shortened V by 4 bases and J by 5 bases, and 14 bases separated the two germline ends. The CDR3 contains 14 residues. Germline values: CDR1 LNHNV, CDR2 YYDKDF (reference sequence). The CDR3 sequence is CATSTPGGRETQYF. The DNA of the CDR3 is TGTGCCACCAGCACCCCCGGAGGACGGGAGACCCAGTACTTC.

This clone was counted between two and nine times. This sequence joins TRBV29-1 and TRBJ2-3; D call uncertain. Germline assignment: CDR1 SQVTM and CDR2 ANQGSEA. This CDR3 is 16 amino acids long. The germline V and J ends were trimmed by 3 bases and 8 bases, with 24 bases remaining between them. Here the CDR3 reads CSVDLRAAGSQGTQYF. CDR3 sequence (DNA): TGCAGCGTTGACCTTAGGGCCGCCGGGTCTCAAGGTACGCAGTATTTT.

This clone was detected only a few times. The V and J genes are TRBV2 and TRBJ2-5; the D is unclear. Trimming left V 7 bases short and J 2 bases short, with 14 bases between. This CDR3 is 14 amino acids long. Germline-derived CDR1 and CDR2 are SNHLY and FYNNEI. CDR3 nucleotides: TGTGCCAGCATTCTGAAGAAGGAACAAGAGACCCAGTACTTC. Translated: CASILKKEQETQYF. Full variable domain (rest looked up from reference TRBV2 and TRBJ2-5): EPEVTQTPSHQVTQMGQEVILRCVPISNHLYFYWYRQILGQKVEFLVSFYNNEISEKSEIFDDQFSVERPDGSNFTLKIRSTKLEDSAMYFCASILKKEQETQYFGPGTRLLVL.

This chain connects TRBV19 to TRBJ1-2, with 7 bases fitting TRBD1. The CDR3 extends over 13 amino acids. With V trimmed by 4 bases and J by 2 bases, 1 base remained unmatched. CDR1 is LNHDA and CDR2 is SQIVND in the germline V gene (reference sequence). The CDR3 sequence is CASSTQGNYGYTF. CDR3 coding DNA: TGTGCCAGTAGTACACAGGGGAACTATGGCTACACCTTC.

The gene calls are TRBV6-5 and TRBJ2-3; either TRBD1 or TRBD2 may supply D (6 bases each). Trimming removed 1 base from V and 4 bases from J, with 9 bases in between. Germline V lookup: CDR1 MNHEY, CDR2 SVGAGI. CDR3 length equals 14 residues. CDR3 sequence: CASSYYGGPDTQYF. CDR3 nucleotide sequence: TGTGCCAGCAGTTACTACGGGGGCCCAGATACGCAGTATTTT.

J is TRBJ2-7 and V is TRBV5-6; 7 nucleotides agree with TRBD2. Germline V gene lookup returns CDR1 SGHDT and CDR2 YYEEEE. The CDR3 spans 15 residues. With 4 bases clipped from V and 1 base from J, the junction kept 8 bases outside the gene matches. Here the CDR3 reads CASSLGQRGSYEQYF. CDR3 sequence (DNA): TGTGCCAGCAGCCTGGGCCAGCGGGGATCCTACGAGCAGTACTTC.

The V call is TRBV15, the J call TRBJ2-1; the D call may be TRBD1 or TRBD2 (5 bases each). The CDR3 length is 15 residues. V was pared by 6 bases and J by 8 bases, with 20 bases between. Germline loops: CDR1 LNHNV, CDR2 YYDKDF (reference sequence). The CDR3 nucleotides are TGTGCCACCAGAAGATTCCCCGGGGCACACGATGAGCAGTTCTTC. Translation: CATRRFPGAHDEQFF. The entire variable domain, with the rest obtained from reference TRBV15 and TRBJ2-1, is as follows: DAMVIQNPRYQVTQFGKPVTLSCSQTLNHNVMYWYQQKSSQAPKLLFHYYDKDFNNEADTPDNFQSRRPNTSFCFLDIRSPGLGDTAMYLCATRRFPGAHDEQFFGPGTRLTVL.

This clone was recorded a few times. CDR3 in DNA: TGTGCCACCCTAAAGGTCACTGAAGCTTTCTTT. This sequence encodes CATLKVTEAFF. V and J are TRBV28 and TRBJ1-1; no firm D call. The CDR3 extends over 11 amino acids. The germline gives CDR1 MDHEN, CDR2 SYDVKM. V shed 10 bases and J shed 4 bases, with 10 bases lying between them.

This clone was detected a few times. V and J are TRBV11-2 and TRBJ2-4; the D gene is possibly TRBD2 (5 bases). V was clipped by 5 bases and J by 8 bases, with 16 bases between them. The CDR3 spans 14 residues. CDR1 is SGHAT, CDR2 FQNNGV, per germline. For the CDR3, the DNA is TGTGCCAGCAGCCCTGAACCCGGGATGTACATTCAGTACTTC. Translation: CASSPEPGMYIQYF.

Here the CDR3 reads CASSPPPGSGLNIQYF. In DNA, the CDR3 is TGCGCCAGCAGCCCCCCTCCAGGGAGTGGTCTAAACATTCAGTACTTC. The chain employs TRBV5-1 and TRBJ2-4, with D perhaps being TRBD1 or TRBD2 (5 bases each). Germline V CDR1 and CDR2: SGHRS, YFSETQ. The V end was cut by 4 bases, the J end by 6 bases, with 20 bases between. CDR3 size: 16 residues.

This clone has more than one count but fewer than ten. The chain is built from TRBV4-3 and TRBJ2-3, with TRBD2 matching 11 bases. Per the germline V gene, CDR1 is LGHNA and CDR2 is YSLEER. V lost 4 bases to trimming and J lost 4 bases; unmatched junction nucleotides: 7. This CDR3 has 16 residues. This CDR3 reads CASSRNSGRAADTQYF. The CDR3 DNA reads TGCGCCAGCAGCCGGAATAGCGGGAGGGCCGCAGATACGCAGTATTTT.

This clone was seen more than once but under ten times. The genes are TRBV19 and TRBJ2-5; D gene unclear. The V end was cut by 3 bases, the J end by 0 bases, with 11 bases between. The CDR3 covers 15 residues. CDR1 LNHDA and CDR2 SQIVND come from the germline V gene (reference sequence). The CDR3: CASSMGWSYQETQYF. CDR3 in DNA: TGTGCCAGTAGTATGGGTTGGTCATACCAAGAGACCCAGTACTTC. Drawing the rest from reference TRBV19 and TRBJ2-5, the complete variable domain is DGGITQSPKYLFRKEGQNVTLSCEQNLNHDAMYWYRQDPGQGLRLIYYSQIVNDFQKGDIAEGYSVSREKKESFPLTVTSAQKNPTAFYLCASSMGWSYQETQYFGPGTRLLVL.

This clone has a single count. Here the CDR3 reads CASSPIGAANYEQYF. CDR3 bases: TGTGCCAGCAGTCCCATAGGAGCGGCCAACTACGAGCAGTACTTC. The chain links TRBV6-5 to TRBJ2-7, with D perhaps matching TRBD2 (5 bases). Between the trimmed V and J ends, which lost 5 bases and 3 bases, there was a span of 17 bases. The germline V gene encodes CDR1 MNHEY and CDR2 SVGAGI. The CDR3 is 15 amino acids.

V and J are TRBV29-1 and TRBJ1-4; perhaps TRBD1 as D (5 bases). Germline V gene sequence: CDR1 SQVTM, CDR2 ANQGSEA. The CDR3 length is 13 residues. V was clipped by 7 bases and J by 8 bases, with 17 bases between them. The CDR3 region has the DNA TGCAGCGCCACGGGACGCTCAGGGGAAAAACTGTTTTTT. Translation: CSATGRSGEKLFF.

The CDR3 nucleotides read TGTGCCAGCAGCCAAGGGACTAGCGGGTTATACGAGCAGTACTTC. Residues: CASSQGTSGLYEQYF. The J gene is TRBJ2-7, the V gene TRBV7-2, with TRBD2 matching over 12 bases. J gave up 4 bases and V 5 bases, and 6 bases lay outside the gene matches. CDR1 is SGHTA, CDR2 FQGNSA, per germline. The CDR3 sequence is 15 residues long.

This clone turned up a few times. The gene calls are TRBV14 and TRBJ2-1, with no clear D. There are 16 residues in the CDR3. The V end lost 0 bases, the J end lost 0 bases, and 9 bases lay between the germline ends. Germline assignment: CDR1 SGHDN and CDR2 FVKESK. CDR3 nucleotide sequence: TGTGCCAGCAGCCAAGATTGGGGTGGCTCCTACAATGAGCAGTTCTTC. Its protein is CASSQDWGGSYNEQFF.